These 20 T cell receptor beta chains originate from one sample sequenced in a study of blood T cell repertoires in COVID-19. The data were produced by immunoSEQ multiplex PCR, yet TCRdb's version contains in-frame clones alone and is incomplete. This sample has about 150,000 clones, with more than 80% found just once. Sequenced: peripheral blood. These receptors were collected from a man younger than 35 with COVID-19, enrolled during active disease.

The chain joins TRBV30 to TRBJ2-7, with a weak D call TRBD2 (5 bases). Trimming shortened V by 1 base and J by 2 bases, and 24 bases separated the two germline ends. The CDR3 has 18 amino acids. Germline lookup yields CDR1 GTSNPN and CDR2 SVGIG (reference sequence). This chain's CDR3 is CAWSANPARQWETYEQYF. The CDR3 DNA follows: TGTGCCTGGAGTGCCAACCCCGCCCGGCAGTGGGAGACCTACGAGCAGTACTTC.

The rearrangement uses TRBV7-8 and TRBJ2-7, with TRBD1 as a possible D gene (7 bases). The germline V and J ends were trimmed by 1 base and 5 bases, with 21 bases remaining between them. CDR1 is SGHVS and CDR2 is FQNEAQ in the germline V gene. The CDR3 is made up of 17 amino acids. The CDR3 sequence is CASSLVVWGQRVDEQYF. In DNA, the CDR3 is TGTGCCAGCAGCTTAGTGGTTTGGGGACAGCGGGTGGACGAGCAGTACTTC. The full variable domain, rest sourced from reference TRBV7-8 and TRBJ2-7, is GAGVSQSPRYKVAKRGQDVALRCDPISGHVSLFWYQQALGQGPEFLTYFQNEAQLDKSGLPSDRFFAERPEGSVSTLKIQRTQQEDSAVYLCASSLVVWGQRVDEQYFGPGTRLTVT.

The chain recombines TRBV27 with TRBJ2-2; possible D gene TRBD1, 6 bases. The length of the CDR3 is 14 residues. Germline V gene sequence: CDR1 MNHEY, CDR2 SMNVEV (reference sequence). V was trimmed by 5 bases and J by 7 bases, leaving 14 bases between them. The CDR3 sequence: CASSPYQGFGELFF. The CDR3, as DNA: TGTGCCAGCAGTCCTTATCAGGGGTTCGGGGAGCTGTTTTTT.

This clone was counted between two and nine times. This sample also contains other DNA sequences that code for the same CDR3. The rearrangement links TRBV5-1 to TRBJ2-3; D not resolved. Germline-derived CDR1 and CDR2 are SGHRS and YFSETQ. The CDR3 loop spans 15 amino acids. Trimming removed 0 bases at V and 0 bases at J, with 8 bases between. In DNA form, the CDR3 reads TGCGCCAGCAGCTTGGTAGACTTCAGCACAGATACGCAGTATTTT. As protein: CASSLVDFSTDTQYF.

This chain links TRBV15 with TRBJ2-1, with TRBD2 identical over 10 bases. Germline trimming cut 0 bases from V and 0 bases from J; bases unmatched to any gene: 14. The CDR3 loop spans 21 amino acids. The germline CDR1 and CDR2 sequences are LNHNV and YYDKDF (reference sequence). The CDR3 region has the DNA TGTGCCACCAGCAGAGATGGGGTGTATATGGTAGCGGGAGGCTCCTACAATGAGCAGTTCTTC. It yields the protein CATSRDGVYMVAGGSYNEQFF.

This chain joins TRBV30 and TRBJ2-2, with a tentative D call TRBD1 (5 bases). CDR1 and CDR2 from the germline V gene are GTSNPN and SVGIG (reference sequence). Trimming shortened V by 3 bases and J by 0 bases, and 14 bases separated the two germline ends. This CDR3 is 16 amino acids long. CDR3 sequence: CAWRKTAAANTGELFF. The CDR3 nucleotides read TGTGCCTGGAGGAAGACAGCTGCCGCGAACACCGGGGAGCTGTTTTTT. Variable domain in full (rest from reference TRBV30 and TRBJ2-2): SQTIHQWPATLVQPVGSPLSLECTVEGTSNPNLYWYRQAAGRGLQLLFYSVGIGQISSEVPQNLSASRPQDRQFILSSKKLLLSDSGFYLCAWRKTAAANTGELFFGEGSRLTVL.

V usage is TRBV29-1 and J usage is TRBJ2-7; 9 nucleotides line up with TRBD1. Germline V gives CDR1 SQVTM, CDR2 ANQGSEA. The V and J ends lost 4 bases and 5 bases, in that order; junction bases with no gene match: 3. The CDR3 sequence is 12 residues long. CDR3 loop: CSVVGTGHEQYF. CDR3 in DNA: TGCAGCGTTGTGGGGACAGGGCACGAGCAGTACTTC.

The DNA for the CDR3 is TGTGCCAGCAGCCTAAATCAGCCCCAGCATTTT. Translating gives CASSLNQPQHF. V gene TRBV11-2 combines with J gene TRBJ1-5; D gene uncertain. Looked up from germline, CDR1 is SGHAT and CDR2 is FQNNGV. The CDR3 loop spans 11 amino acids. Trimming took off 5 bases at V and 4 bases at J, with 3 bases between the two ends.

The rearrangement uses TRBV28 and TRBJ1-5, with D possibly TRBD1 on 6 matching bases. The CDR3 totals 13 residues. V lost 7 bases and J 4 bases, leaving 11 bases between the germline ends. From germline, CDR1 is MDHEN and CDR2 SYDVKM. The chain's CDR3 is CASIGRGNQPQHF. The CDR3 coding sequence is TGTGCCAGCATTGGCAGGGGTAATCAGCCCCAGCATTTT.

V usage is TRBV4-3 and J usage is TRBJ1-1, with a weak D call TRBD1 (5 bases). V was pared by 4 bases and J by 1 base, with 16 bases between. The CDR3 is made up of 16 amino acids. CDR1 is LGHNA and CDR2 is YSLEER in the germline V gene. CDR3: CASSRSPLGQNTEAFF. The CDR3 DNA reads as TGCGCCAGCAGCCGATCGCCTTTGGGGCAGAACACTGAAGCTTTCTTT.

The rearrangement joins TRBV29-1 to TRBJ2-7, with 7 bases that match TRBD1. The CDR3 extends over 14 amino acids. Trimming took 5 bases from V and 2 from J; bases not matched to a gene: 9. The germline CDR1 and CDR2 sequences are SQVTM and ANQGSEA. CDR3: CSVLRQGLTYEQYF. In DNA, the CDR3 is TGCAGCGTTCTCCGACAGGGTCTGACCTACGAGCAGTACTTC.

The chain links TRBV29-1 to TRBJ2-3, with D perhaps matching TRBD2 (5 bases). The CDR3 covers 14 residues. Trimming took 2 bases from V and 4 from J, leaving 13 bases between them. Germline CDR1 is SQVTM and CDR2 is ANQGSEA. The CDR3: CSVETSLGADTQYF. The CDR3 DNA follows: TGCAGCGTTGAAACTAGTTTAGGAGCAGATACGCAGTATTTT.

The gene calls are TRBV9 and TRBJ1-2, with D possibly TRBD1 on 5 matching bases. V gave up 3 bases and J gave up 6 bases, with 9 bases separating them. Looked up from germline, CDR1 is SGDLS and CDR2 is YYNGEE. This CDR3 spans 12 amino acids. The CDR3 region has the DNA TGTGCCAGCAGCGATCGGGGGAATGGCTACACCTTC. This encodes CASSDRGNGYTF.

The DNA for the CDR3 is TGTGCCAGCATAACTAGCGGGAGGAACAATGAGCAGTTCTTC. Translated: CASITSGRNNEQFF. The chain uses TRBV2 and TRBJ2-1; 12 bases align to TRBD2. Per germline, CDR1 SNHLY and CDR2 FYNNEI. The CDR3 contains 14 residues. V shed 7 bases and J 5 bases; nucleotides not matched to a gene: 3.

The chain employs TRBV7-9 and TRBJ1-2, with D unresolved. Germline V gives CDR1 SEHNR, CDR2 FQNEAQ (reference sequence). This CDR3 has 13 amino acids. Trimming removed 11 bases from V and 3 bases from J, with 16 bases in between. The CDR3 DNA follows: TGTGCCCTCAGTGGCGGAACGGACTATGGCTACACCTTC. Its translation: CALSGGTDYGYTF.

V is TRBV7-6 and J is TRBJ2-2, with 12 bases matching TRBD2. The CDR3 runs to 15 residues. Trimming took 4 bases from V and 6 from J; bases not matched to a gene: 3. CDR1 and CDR2 (germline): SGHVS, FNYEAQ. DNA of the CDR3: TGTGCCAGCAGCTACCGACTAGCGGGAGCCGGGGAGCTGTTTTTT. Encoded protein: CASSYRLAGAGELFF.

This chain joins TRBV19 and TRBJ2-7; D is perhaps TRBD1 (6 bases). Germline V gene data show CDR1 as LNHDA and CDR2 as SQIVND (reference sequence). This CDR3 is 15 amino acids long. The V end lost 6 bases, the J end lost 3 bases, and 18 bases lay between the germline ends. The CDR3, as DNA: TGTGCCAGTAGCACTTCGGGACACTCCATCTACGAGCAGTACTTC. Translation: CASSTSGHSIYEQYF.

J is TRBJ2-1 and V is TRBV29-1; 10 positions agree with TRBD2. V trimming: 2 bases; J trimming: 0 bases; junction bases outside the gene matches: 4. The CDR3 is made up of 16 amino acids. The germline V gene has CDR1 SQVTM and CDR2 ANQGSEA. The CDR3 nucleotides are TGCAGCGTTGAACGGCCTAGCGGGAGCTCCTACAATGAGCAGTTCTTC. This encodes CSVERPSGSSYNEQFF.

V gene TRBV3-1 (or the pseudogene TRBV3-2) combines with J gene TRBJ2-7; possible D gene TRBD2, 6 bases. The CDR3 sequence is 18 residues long. Germline V CDR1 and CDR2: LGHDT, YNNKEL (reference sequence). V was shortened by 0 bases and J by 4 bases, with 22 bases between the two germline ends. DNA of the CDR3: TGTGCCAGCAGCCAAGAAAGAACTTGGGGACTGCATAATTACGAGCAGTACTTC. This codes for CASSQERTWGLHNYEQYF.

The chain is built from TRBV28 and TRBJ1-1; D ambiguous. Germline CDR1 is MDHEN and CDR2 is SYDVKM. With 6 bases removed from V and 1 base from J, the gap between germline ends came to 12 bases. The CDR3 is made up of 14 amino acids. The CDR3 DNA is TGTGCCAGCAGCCTGCAGGCGCCGAACACTGAAGCTTTCTTT. Its translation: CASSLQAPNTEAFF.